The 23 T cell receptor beta chains below come from one sample, sequenced in a study of a mutant IDH1 vaccine in newly diagnosed glioma (dated by TCRdb to the early 2020s). This sample's time point label indicates: week 47, end of study. Each vaccine dose was 300 ug of a 20-mer mutant IDH1 peptide in Montanide, given subcutaneously with topical imiquimod. Their specific antigens are unknown. Libraries were constructed by the immunoSEQ multiplex PCR assay. Imported from immuneACCESS, the table was reduced by TCRdb to in-frame sequences with V and J called. These copies leave out some clones; in studies compared against another copy, an unresolved V gene accounts for under half, and the cause of the remainder is not known. The sample table shows roughly 86,000 clones, and roughly 90% are seen once. The top ten hold roughly 0.78% of the sample. Specimen: PBMCs, collected from a glioma patient whose treatment included an IDH1 peptide vaccine. The origin of the receptors is a woman between 45 and 60 years old with glioma.

The CDR3 spells CASRGTGRAGELFF. In nucleotides, the CDR3 is TGTGCCAGCAGGGGGACAGGGAGGGCCGGGGAGCTGTTTTTT. The V and J genes are TRBV6-5 and TRBJ2-2; 9 nucleotides match TRBD1. Germline values: CDR1 MNHEY, CDR2 SVGAGI. This CDR3 comprises 14 residues. Trimming took 6 bases from V and 6 from J; bases not matched to a gene: 5.

The chain has TRBV29-1 and TRBJ2-1, with D possibly being TRBD1 (6 bases). Germline V gene sequence: CDR1 SQVTM, CDR2 ANQGSEA. The CDR3 extends over 13 amino acids. V dropped 5 bases and J dropped 8 bases, with 16 bases sitting between them. The DNA for the CDR3 is TGCAGCGTTTGGGGGCCAGGGGACGATGAGCAGTTCTTC. Encoded protein: CSVWGPGDDEQFF.

The V call is TRBV10-3, the J call TRBJ1-1, with D perhaps matching TRBD1 (5 bases). The CDR3 covers 12 residues. From germline, CDR1 is ENHRY and CDR2 SYGVKD. V lost 8 bases to trimming and J lost 5 bases, with 12 bases between them. CDR3 sequence reads: CAIQGVGTEAFF. CDR3 nucleotides: TGTGCCATCCAGGGCGTCGGGACTGAAGCTTTCTTT.

CDR3 sequence: CASSHGLSLDPYEQYF. In DNA form, the CDR3 reads TGTGCCAGCAGCCATGGACTATCGCTGGACCCCTACGAGCAGTACTTC. V gene TRBV9 combines with J gene TRBJ2-7; tentative D call: TRBD2 (6 bases). Germline V lookup: CDR1 SGDLS, CDR2 YYNGEE. CDR3 length equals 16 residues. V gave up 4 bases and J gave up 2 bases, with 19 bases separating them.

The chain joins TRBV19 to TRBJ1-5; D gene uncertain. The CDR3 covers 12 residues. Per germline, CDR1 LNHDA and CDR2 SQIVND (reference sequence). V was cut by 10 bases and J by 3 bases, with 10 bases left in between. CDR3 in amino acids: CATGNFNQPQHF. The CDR3 DNA is TGTGCCACCGGGAATTTCAATCAGCCCCAGCATTTT.

The chain is built from TRBV5-1 and TRBJ1-1; D might be TRBD1 (6 bases). This CDR3 has 15 amino acids. V was shortened by 4 bases and J by 4 bases, with 17 bases between the two germline ends. Germline-derived CDR1 and CDR2 are SGHRS and YFSETQ. CDR3 DNA sequence: TGCGCCAGCAGCACAGACCAACAGGGAGGCACTGAAGCTTTCTTT. It yields the protein CASSTDQQGGTEAFF.

This clone was counted a few times. This chain links TRBV7-9 with TRBJ2-3; D perhaps matches TRBD2 (5 bases). V lost 1 base, J lost 0 bases, and 8 bases lay in between. This CDR3 comprises 15 residues. CDR1 is SEHNR and CDR2 is FQNEAQ in the germline V gene (reference sequence). Here the CDR3 DNA reads TGTGCCAGCAGCTTAGGTCCGGGGAGCACAGATACGCAGTATTTT. It translates to CASSLGPGSTDTQYF.

V and J are TRBV7-6 and TRBJ2-5; D tentatively reads TRBD1 or TRBD2 (5 bases each). V gave up 5 bases and J gave up 4 bases, with 17 bases separating them. Germline V gives CDR1 SGHVS, CDR2 FNYEAQ. The length of the CDR3 is 15 residues. The CDR3 DNA follows: TGTGCCAGCAGCGAAACGTCGGGGCGGGTAGAGACCCAGTACTTC. Its translation is CASSETSGRVETQYF.

This clone has more than one count but fewer than ten. The CDR3 protein is CASRNRESDTEAFF. The CDR3 nucleotides are TGTGCCAGCAGGAACAGGGAATCGGACACTGAAGCTTTCTTT. V and J are TRBV2 and TRBJ1-1; maybe TRBD1 (6 bases). CDR1 is SNHLY and CDR2 is FYNNEI in the germline V gene. The CDR3 runs 14 residues. With 6 bases removed from V and 3 bases from J, the gap between germline ends came to 14 bases.

The gene calls are TRBV7-9 and TRBJ2-3, with 12 nucleotides matching TRBD2. The germline V gene encodes CDR1 SEHNR and CDR2 FQNEAQ (reference sequence). With 5 bases clipped from V and 6 bases from J, the junction kept 3 bases outside the gene matches. There are 14 residues in the CDR3. The CDR3 bases are TGTGCCAGCAGCCCGACTAGCGGGAGCGATACGCAGTATTTT. This encodes CASSPTSGSDTQYF.

The chain carries TRBV5-1 and TRBJ1-2, with a possible D match to TRBD1 (5 bases). The germline V gene has CDR1 SGHRS and CDR2 YFSETQ. CDR3 size: 14 residues. V was cut by 4 bases and J by 0 bases, with 10 bases left in between. CDR3 amino acids: CASSRDGPNYGYTF. CDR3 in DNA: TGCGCCAGCAGCAGGGACGGACCTAACTATGGCTACACCTTC.

This clone occurred a few times. The chain carries TRBV29-1 and TRBJ1-4, with D possibly being TRBD1 (5 bases). The CDR3 extends over 13 amino acids. The V and J ends lost 7 bases and 6 bases respectively, with 15 bases between them. Germline V gene sequence: CDR1 SQVTM, CDR2 ANQGSEA. The chain's CDR3 is CSAVAGGDEKLFF. CDR3 DNA: TGCAGCGCTGTGGCGGGGGGTGATGAAAAACTGTTTTTT.

J is TRBJ2-5 and V is TRBV28, with TRBD2 identical over 15 bases. The J segment lost 4 bases and the V segment lost 4 bases, leaving 10 bases of the junction unmatched. In germline, CDR1 is MDHEN, CDR2 SYDVKM. This CDR3 comprises 18 residues. The CDR3 DNA reads as TGTGCCAGCAGTTCTAGGACTAGCGGGAGGGTTTTTTCAGAGACCCAGTACTTC. This sequence encodes CASSSRTSGRVFSETQYF.

This clone was counted once. The rearrangement links TRBV5-6 to TRBJ1-1; TRBD1 matches at 7 bases. V shed 5 bases and J 6 bases; nucleotides not matched to a gene: 10. The CDR3 length is 14 residues. CDR1 and CDR2 from the germline V gene are SGHDT and YYEEEE. CDR3 residues: CASSSRDRVPEAFF. The CDR3 DNA reads as TGTGCCAGCAGTTCGAGAGACAGGGTCCCTGAAGCTTTCTTT.

The V gene is TRBV6-5, the J gene TRBJ1-1; tentative D call: TRBD1 (6 bases). The germline V and J ends were trimmed by 9 bases and 1 base, with 15 bases remaining between them. There are 14 residues in the CDR3. Germline assignment: CDR1 MNHEY and CDR2 SVGAGI. The CDR3, as DNA: TGTGCCAGTGAATCGGGGGCAAGGAACACTGAAGCTTTCTTT. It codes for CASESGARNTEAFF.

This chain joins TRBV21-1 and TRBJ2-2; the listed D gene, TRBD1, was not tested against the DNA. TRBV21-1 counts as a pseudogene. This CDR3 has 16 amino acids. The CDR3 DNA follows: TGTGCCAGCAGCAACACTGACAGTTCGAACACCGGGGAGCTGTTTTTT. This sequence encodes CASSNTDSSNTGELFF.

The V gene is TRBV27, the J gene TRBJ2-3, with 7 bases fitting TRBD1. The CDR3 extends over 16 amino acids. CDR1 is MNHEY and CDR2 is SMNVEV in the germline V gene (reference sequence). V lost 5 bases and J lost 7; bases outside the gene matches: 15. This chain's CDR3 is CASSAPRGADRYTQYF. The CDR3 DNA sequence: TGTGCCAGCAGTGCCCCCCGAGGAGCGGACAGGTATACGCAGTATTTT.

The rearrangement links TRBV18 to TRBJ1-2; D is ambiguous. Germline CDR1 and CDR2: KGHSH and LQKENI. The CDR3 sequence is 12 residues long. V was trimmed by 3 bases and J by 10 bases, leaving 12 bases between them. As DNA, the CDR3 is TGTGCCAGCTCACCCGATGCCGGACCCTACACCTTC. Amino acid sequence: CASSPDAGPYTF. Full variable domain (rest looked up from reference TRBV18 and TRBJ1-2): NAGVMQNPRHLVRRRGQEARLRCSPMKGHSHVYWYRQLPEEGLKFMVYLQKENIIDESGMPKERFSAEFPKEGPSILRIQQVVRGDSAAYFCASSPDAGPYTFGSGTRLTVV.

The J gene is TRBJ2-2, the V gene TRBV29-1; TRBD1 might be the D (6 bases). Trimming removed 3 bases at V and 4 bases at J, with 9 bases between. The CDR3 is 13 residues long. Per germline, CDR1 SQVTM and CDR2 ANQGSEA. The CDR3 sequence is CSVEGRGTGELFF. DNA of the CDR3: TGCAGCGTTGAGGGCAGGGGCACCGGGGAGCTGTTTTTT.

The chain recombines TRBV7-2 with TRBJ2-2; TRBD2 is a possible D gene (6 bases). CDR3 length equals 14 residues. Germline assignment: CDR1 SGHTA and CDR2 FQGNSA. The V end lost 3 bases, the J end lost 4 bases, and 9 bases lay between the germline ends. Written as DNA, the CDR3 is TGTGCCAGCAGCTTCGGGACTCCCACCGGGGAGCTGTTTTTT. The encoded protein is CASSFGTPTGELFF.

The gene calls are TRBV28 and TRBJ1-6; TRBD1 might be the D (5 bases). The germline V gene encodes CDR1 MDHEN and CDR2 SYDVKM. The CDR3 has 14 amino acids. The germline V and J ends were trimmed by 4 bases and 7 bases, with 11 bases remaining between them. This CDR3 reads CASSSGRDNSPLHF. Written as DNA, the CDR3 is TGTGCCAGCAGTTCCGGACGGGACAATTCACCCCTCCACTTT. Looking up the rest from reference TRBV28 and TRBJ1-6 gives the full variable domain: DVKVTQSSRYLVKRTGEKVFLECVQDMDHENMFWYRQDPGLGLRLIYFSYDVKMKEKGDIPEGYSVSREKKERFSLILESASTNQTSMYLCASSSGRDNSPLHFGNGTRLTVT.

The chain employs TRBV2 and TRBJ1-1; D not certain. V was clipped by 6 bases and J by 0 bases, with 8 bases between them. This CDR3 region has 13 residues. CDR1 and CDR2 (germline): SNHLY, FYNNEI. The CDR3 spells CASRGMMNTEAFF. Written as DNA, the CDR3 is TGTGCCAGCAGAGGGATGATGAACACTGAAGCTTTCTTT.

V is TRBV29-1 and J is TRBJ2-5; 8 bases match TRBD1. The J call is doubtful: the DNA matches TRBJ2-7 better. The CDR3 runs to 11 residues. Germline-derived CDR1 and CDR2 are SQVTM and ANQGSEA. CDR3 coding DNA: TGCAGCGTCGACAGGGGCTACGAGCAGTACTTC. Translation gives CSVDRGYEQYF.